This T cell receptor beta chain was observed in a study of shared clonotypes between healthy human individuals (dated by TCRdb to the early 2020s). Concerning the study at large: A few men and two women, aged 18 to 49 years, made up the cohort. The study deeply sequenced blood TCR repertoires of about 5 healthy adults to estimate repertoire size and the extent of clonotype sharing between individuals. Leukapheresis yielded between about 0.9 and 9 billion PBMCs per donor. Per donor, three plates each were used for CD4 naive and CD4 memory, two for CD8 naive, and one for CD8 memory. To increase sequencing depth and limit assay-specific biases, TCR repertoire library preparation and sequencing were carried out by different laboratories using diverse techniques.

Study-wide findings and limitations: Even with the large sequencing depth, rarefaction of the sorted-subset datasets indicated that sequencing was incomplete. Sampling was restricted to blood, and TCR repertoires in tissues likely differ from the TCR repertoires found in blood. Compared with non-shared clonotypes, clonotypes shared by all four sorted-subset donors had higher generation probabilities. Larger estimated clonotype richness was generally found for naive subsets than for memory subsets. Because the study included a small number of donors, the genetic and exposure-history diversity represented was limited. Based on pairwise subsampling, the degree of clonotype sharing among donors was expected to be affected by sequencing depth. Approximately 4.8% of naive CD4, approximately 3.7% of naive CD8, 2.3% of memory CD4, and around 0.4% of memory CD8 clonotypes were shared across four donors.

This clone is a singleton in its sample. The antigen this receptor binds is unknown. Within one base of it there is no much larger clone, and no base qualities were kept. Using the deep immunoSEQ assay, multiplex PCR amplified TCR CDR3 regions from genomic DNA. For each cell subset, the extracted genomic DNA was distributed evenly across all wells of several immunoSEQ 96-well plates, and each plate served as one replicate. For sorted subsets, 150 to 200 ng genomic DNA, equal to tens of thousands of T cell genomes, was loaded into each replicate PCR. The purified libraries were quantified using a Qubit 3.0 fluorometer, sized with a Bioanalyzer 2100, and then quantified again using the KAPA Library Quantification kit. Every immunoSEQ 96-well plate was sequenced on a dedicated single-read 150-cycle Illumina NextSeq 550 flow cell. The original methods were these. Because only junctional sequences without quality scores were contained in the immunoSEQ output, filtering matching that applied to full-length reads could not be performed. To assign V/J genes and CDR3, sequences were annotated using PyIR, a Python wrapper for IgBLAST v1.9, with IMGT germline references. Reads were removed for weak V/J assignments (E-value above 1e-6), missing CDR3, stop codons, out-of-frame junctions, or ambiguous translated residues. A V3J clonotype was defined by an identical inferred V gene, J gene, and CDR3 amino acid sequence. To compute the percentage overlap between repertoires, the number of shared unique clonotypes was divided by the size of the smaller repertoire. Three approaches were used to assess repertoire richness: RTK rarefaction, the Chao1 estimator, and Recon v2.1 estimates of unobserved clonotypes. Generation probabilities were computed with OLGA for all TCRbeta clonotypes obtained by the gDNA method from several donors. The immuneACCESS repertoire file appears here via TCRdb, limited to in-frame rearrangements. These files lack a portion of the clones; in checked studies, under half of the deficit traces to unresolved V genes, and the cause of the others is not known. D and trimming come from the DNA, and the V and J calls and clone size come from that table. Here the sample has nearly 2 million clones; approximately 94% occur a single time. Together, the top ten hold more than 0.95% of the sample.

CD8 naive samples consisted of CD45RO-negative cells that were positively selected for CCR7, yielding a CD45RA+CCR7+ population without TemRA cells. The donors were healthy, HIV-negative adults with no recently reported acute infections or vaccinations. Every donor was a Caucasian adult living in Nashville, Tennessee, USA. Blood was obtained by leukapheresis, after which PBMCs were separated by Ficoll-Histopaque density gradient centrifugation and cryopreserved in liquid nitrogen vapor phase. Analytical flow cytometry was used to check the purity and quantity of every magnetically sorted T cell population. Genomic DNA was isolated from each sorted fraction and quantified by UV absorbance on a Nanodrop 2000c. Per the germline V gene (reference sequence), MNHEY is the CDR1 and SMNVEV is the CDR2. V drops 6 bases and J drops 6 bases, leaving 10 bases in between. The CDR3 covers 12 residues, taking in both the cysteine and the phenylalanine. Only CDR3 DNA remains: 36 bases, in frame from the first base.

This sequence was found in a man younger than 35 in good health. The specimen was naive CD8+ T cells sorted from blood. The cell subset or site label of this sample denotes: CD45RA+CCR7+. The chain links TRBV27 with TRBJ2-3, with the D gene possibly TRBD1 or TRBD2, each one fitting 7 bases. The nucleotide sequence reads TGTGCCAGCAGGCAGGGGGGGGATACGCAGTATTTT. This translates into CASRQGGDTQYF.